The TCR beta chain described here comes from a study of immune cell composition in non-small cell lung cancer. About the study: Histologic subtype was mainly adenocarcinoma or squamous cell carcinoma.

The data were produced by immunoSEQ multiplex PCR, yet TCRdb's version contains in-frame clones alone and is incomplete. There are approximately 3,500 clones in the sample; roughly 81% occur only once, and roughly 29% lies in the top ten. With regard to this clone: What it binds is not known.

Regarding the study as a whole: Squamous carcinomas (approximately 75%) more often had tumour-associated clones >0.5% than adenocarcinomas (approximately 35%).

Normal lung was taken at the farthest possible site, at least 3 cm from tumour. Frozen unsorted single-cell suspensions supplied the genomic DNA. CDR1 and CDR2 (germline): SGHRS, YFSETQ. This CDR3 spans 17 amino acids. Trimming took off 0 bases at V and 5 bases at J, with 20 bases between the two ends. The genes are TRBV5-1 and TRBJ2-5; TRBD1 might be the D (6 bases). The sample consisted of non-adjacent lung tissue. This receptor was taken from a human donor with non-small cell lung cancer. CDR3 nucleotide sequence: TGCGCCAGCAGCTTGGCCGGGGCAGGGGTGACGCGGGAGACCCAGTACTTC. Residues: CASSLAGAGVTRETQYF.